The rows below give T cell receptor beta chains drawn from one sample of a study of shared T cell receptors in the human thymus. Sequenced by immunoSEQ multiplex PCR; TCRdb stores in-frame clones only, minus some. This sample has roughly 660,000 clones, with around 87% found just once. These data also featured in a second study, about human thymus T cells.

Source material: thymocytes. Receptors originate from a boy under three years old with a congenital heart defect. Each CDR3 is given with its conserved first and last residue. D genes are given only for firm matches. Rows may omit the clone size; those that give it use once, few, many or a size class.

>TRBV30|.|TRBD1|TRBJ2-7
CAWSLHRGAYEQYF
TGTGCCTGGAGTCTCCACAGGGGGGCCTACGAGCAGTACTTC
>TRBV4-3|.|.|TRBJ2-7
CASSQGGTWGPRPTYEQYF
TGCGCCAGCAGCCAAGGAGGGACCTGGGGGCCTAGACCTACCTACGAGCAGTACTTC
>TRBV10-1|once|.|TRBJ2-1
CASRVAVSSYNEQFF
TGCGCCAGCAGGGTAGCGGTGAGCTCCTACAATGAGCAGTTCTTC
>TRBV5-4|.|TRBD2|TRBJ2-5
CASSLGLAGGAPQETQYF
TGTGCCAGCAGCTTGGGACTAGCGGGAGGGGCGCCCCAAGAGACCCAGTACTTC
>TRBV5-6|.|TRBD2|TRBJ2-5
CASSLDAGGSQETQYF
TGTGCCAGCAGCTTGGATGCGGGAGGGAGTCAAGAGACCCAGTACTTC
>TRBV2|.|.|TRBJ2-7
CASSERLITSNF
TGTGCCAGCAGTGAAAGACTCATCACGAGCAACTTC
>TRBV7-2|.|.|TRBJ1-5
CASSFGGQPQHF
TGTGCCAGCAGCTTCGGGGGTCAGCCCCAGCATTTT
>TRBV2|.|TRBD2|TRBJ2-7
CASSLRTGTSGRLYEQYF
TGTGCCAGCAGTCTCCGGACAGGGACTAGCGGGAGGCTCTACGAGCAGTACTTC
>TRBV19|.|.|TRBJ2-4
CASSRQQRNIQYF
TGTGCCAGTAGTAGACAGCAGAGAAACATTCAGTACTTC
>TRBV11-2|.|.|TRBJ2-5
CASSLDRPGGALKTQYF
TGTGCCAGCAGCTTAGATCGCCCGGGGGGCGCCTTAAAGACCCAGTACTTC
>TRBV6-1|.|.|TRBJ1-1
CASSEFPPGGRPNTEAFF
TGTGCCAGCAGTGAATTCCCCCCGGGGGGAAGACCGAACACTGAAGCTTTCTTT
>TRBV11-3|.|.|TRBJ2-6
CASSLNRANFSGANVLTF
TGTGCCAGCAGCTTAAACAGGGCCAACTTCTCTGGGGCCAACGTCCTGACTTTC
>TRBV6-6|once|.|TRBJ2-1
CASSHPGLHNEQFF
TGTGCCAGCAGTCACCCGGGACTTCACAATGAGCAGTTCTTC
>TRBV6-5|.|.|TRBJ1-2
CASSYGDNCLGYTF
TGTGCCAGCAGTTACGGGGACAACTGTCTCGGCTACACCTTC
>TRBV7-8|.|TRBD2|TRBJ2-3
CASSLGGRGAGDTQYF
TGTGCCAGCAGCTTAGGGGGGCGGGGGGCCGGGGATACGCAGTATTTT
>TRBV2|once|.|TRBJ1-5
CASSPLPGSNQPQHF
TGTGCCAGCAGTCCCCTCCCGGGTAGCAATCAGCCCCAGCATTTT
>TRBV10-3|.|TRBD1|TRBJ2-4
CAISESSRDRSGAKNIQYF
TGTGCCATCAGTGAGTCGTCCCGGGACAGGAGCGGGGCCAAAAACATTCAGTACTTC
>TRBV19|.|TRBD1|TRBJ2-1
CASRARDSPDNEQFF
TGTGCCAGCCGAGCGAGGGACAGCCCCGACAATGAGCAGTTCTTC
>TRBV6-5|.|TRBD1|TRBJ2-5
CASSFYPGTAQETQYF
TGTGCCAGCAGTTTCTACCCCGGGACAGCACAAGAGACCCAGTACTTC
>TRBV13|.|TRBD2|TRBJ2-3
CASSFSGPSTDTQYF
TGTGCCAGCAGCTTTAGCGGGCCAAGCACAGATACGCAGTATTTT
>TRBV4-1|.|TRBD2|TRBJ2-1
CASSQVQREGHNEQFF
TGCGCCAGCAGCCAAGTTCAGCGGGAGGGGCACAATGAGCAGTTCTTC
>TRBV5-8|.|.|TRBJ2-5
CASSWRKTQYF
TGTGCCAGCAGCTGGAGGAAGACCCAGTACTTC
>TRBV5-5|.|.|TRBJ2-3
CASSPGLPCTDTQYF
TGTGCCAGCAGCCCGGGACTTCCCTGCACAGATACGCAGTATTTT
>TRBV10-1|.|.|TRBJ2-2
CASSEGEGGMTGELFF
TGCGCCAGCAGTGAAGGCGAGGGTGGGATGACCGGGGAGCTGTTTTTT
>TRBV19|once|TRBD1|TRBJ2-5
CASSTRGFGETQYF
TGTGCCAGTAGTACCAGGGGGTTCGGAGAGACCCAGTACTTC
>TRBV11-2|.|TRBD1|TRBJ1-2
CASSLKGADYGYTF
TGTGCCAGCAGCTTAAAGGGGGCAGACTATGGCTACACCTTC
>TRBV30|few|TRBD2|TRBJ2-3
CAWSVRTSGRTDTQYF
TGTGCCTGGAGTGTACGGACTAGCGGACGCACAGATACGCAGTATTTT
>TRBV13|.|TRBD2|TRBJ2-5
CASSLVGLAGVGETQYF
TGTGCCAGCAGCTTAGTAGGGCTAGCGGGAGTGGGAGAGACCCAGTACTTC
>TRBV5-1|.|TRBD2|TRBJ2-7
CASSPMPWREDEEQYF
TGCGCCAGCAGCCCCATGCCCTGGCGGGAGGACGAAGAGCAGTACTTC
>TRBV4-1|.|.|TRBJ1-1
CASSQDMAIGLLMNTEAFF
TGCGCCAGCAGCCAAGATATGGCGATAGGACTCCTAATGAACACTGAAGCTTTCTTT
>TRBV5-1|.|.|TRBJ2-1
CASTEGGGGRPNEQFF
TGCGCCAGCACTGAAGGAGGGGGCGGGCGTCCGAATGAGCAGTTCTTC